This T cell receptor beta chain was sequenced for a study of OX40 agonist ivuxolimab in advanced cancers. The CDR3 runs 15 residues. Trimming cost V 6 bases and J 2 bases, with 17 bases left between them. The germline gives CDR1 KGHSH, CDR2 LQKENI. Repertoires were generated with immunoSEQ multiplex PCR, while TCRdb's copy carries only in-frame clones and drops some. The sample holds approximately 82,000 clones, less than 85% seen once. The gene calls are TRBV18 and TRBJ2-7; D might be TRBD1 (5 bases). The sequence came from an adult with an advanced solid tumor such as melanoma, head and neck, liver or kidney cancer. Source: CD4+ or CD8+ T cells sorted from blood, taken in a trial of the OX40 agonist ivuxolimab. CDR3 region: CASSKESTGPYEQYF. The DNA of the CDR3 is TGTGCCAGCTCCAAGGAGAGTACAGGACCCTACGAGCAGTACTTC. The full variable domain, completed using reference TRBV18 and TRBJ2-7, is NAGVMQNPRHLVRRRGQEARLRCSPMKGHSHVYWYRQLPEEGLKFMVYLQKENIIDESGMPKERFSAEFPKEGPSILRIQQVVRGDSAAYFCASSKESTGPYEQYFGPGTRLTVT.